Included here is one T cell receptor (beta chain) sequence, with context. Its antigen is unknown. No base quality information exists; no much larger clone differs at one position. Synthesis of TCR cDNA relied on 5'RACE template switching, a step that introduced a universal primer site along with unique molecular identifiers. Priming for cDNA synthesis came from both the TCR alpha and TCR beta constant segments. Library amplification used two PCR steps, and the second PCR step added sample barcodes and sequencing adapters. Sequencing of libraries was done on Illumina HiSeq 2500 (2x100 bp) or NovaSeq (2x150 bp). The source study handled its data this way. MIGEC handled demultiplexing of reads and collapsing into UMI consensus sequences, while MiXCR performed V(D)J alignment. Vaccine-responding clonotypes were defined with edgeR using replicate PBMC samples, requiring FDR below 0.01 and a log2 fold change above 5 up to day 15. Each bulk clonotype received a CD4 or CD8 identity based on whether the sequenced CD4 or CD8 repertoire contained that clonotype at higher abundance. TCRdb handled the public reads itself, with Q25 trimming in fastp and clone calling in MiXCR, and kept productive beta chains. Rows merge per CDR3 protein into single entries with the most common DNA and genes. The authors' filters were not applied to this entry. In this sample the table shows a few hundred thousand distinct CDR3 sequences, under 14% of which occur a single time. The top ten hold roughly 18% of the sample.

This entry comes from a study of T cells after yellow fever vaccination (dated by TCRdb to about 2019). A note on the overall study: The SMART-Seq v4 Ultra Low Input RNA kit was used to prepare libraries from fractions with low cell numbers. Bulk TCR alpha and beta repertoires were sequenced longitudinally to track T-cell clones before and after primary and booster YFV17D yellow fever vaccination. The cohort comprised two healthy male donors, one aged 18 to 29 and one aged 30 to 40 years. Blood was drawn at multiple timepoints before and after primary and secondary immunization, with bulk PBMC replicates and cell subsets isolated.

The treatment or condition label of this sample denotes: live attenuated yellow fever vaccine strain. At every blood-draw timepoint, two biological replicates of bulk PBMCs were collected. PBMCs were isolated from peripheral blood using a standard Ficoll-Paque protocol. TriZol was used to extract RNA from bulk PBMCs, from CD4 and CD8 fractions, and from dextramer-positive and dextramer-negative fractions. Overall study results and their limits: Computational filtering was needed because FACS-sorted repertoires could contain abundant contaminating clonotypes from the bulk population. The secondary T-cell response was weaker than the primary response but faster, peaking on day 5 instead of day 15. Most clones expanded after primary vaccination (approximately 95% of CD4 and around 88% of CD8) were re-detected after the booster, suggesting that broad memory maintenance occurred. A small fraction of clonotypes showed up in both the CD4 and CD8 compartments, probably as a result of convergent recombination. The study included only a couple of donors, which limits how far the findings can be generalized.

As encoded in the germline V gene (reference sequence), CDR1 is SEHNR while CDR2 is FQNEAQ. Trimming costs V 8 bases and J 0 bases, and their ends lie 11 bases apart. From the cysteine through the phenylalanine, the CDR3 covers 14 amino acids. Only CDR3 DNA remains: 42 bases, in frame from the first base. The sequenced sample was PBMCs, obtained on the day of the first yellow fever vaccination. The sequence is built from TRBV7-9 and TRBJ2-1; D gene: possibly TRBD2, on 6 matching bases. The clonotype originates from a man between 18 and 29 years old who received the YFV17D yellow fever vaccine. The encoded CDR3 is CASPAGNSYNEQFF. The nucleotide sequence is TGTGCCAGCCCCGCGGGGAACTCCTACAATGAGCAGTTCTTC.